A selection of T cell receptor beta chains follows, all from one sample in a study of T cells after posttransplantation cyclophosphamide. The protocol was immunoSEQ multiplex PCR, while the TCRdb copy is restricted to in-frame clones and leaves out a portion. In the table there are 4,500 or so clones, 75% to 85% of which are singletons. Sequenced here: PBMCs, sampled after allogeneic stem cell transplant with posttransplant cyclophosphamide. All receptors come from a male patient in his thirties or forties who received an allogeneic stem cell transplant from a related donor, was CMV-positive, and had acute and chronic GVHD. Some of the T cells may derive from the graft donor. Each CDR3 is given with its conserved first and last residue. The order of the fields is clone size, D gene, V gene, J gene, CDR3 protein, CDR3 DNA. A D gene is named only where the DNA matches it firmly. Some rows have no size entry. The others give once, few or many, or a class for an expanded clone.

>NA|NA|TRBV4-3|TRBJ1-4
CASSQELATNEKLFF
TGCGCCAGCAGCCAAGAACTTGCAACTAATGAAAAACTGTTTTTT
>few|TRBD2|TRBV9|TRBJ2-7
CASSHGLAPTYEQYF
TGTGCCAGCAGCCATGGACTAGCGCCGACCTACGAGCAGTACTTC
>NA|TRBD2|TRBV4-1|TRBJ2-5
CASSHPSGETQYF
TGCGCCAGCAGCCACCCTAGCGGAGAGACCCAGTACTTC
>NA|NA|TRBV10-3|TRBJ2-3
CAISPGLATDTQYF
TGTGCCATCTCCCCGGGTCTAGCCACAGATACGCAGTATTTT
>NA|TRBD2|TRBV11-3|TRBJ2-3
CASSLGGTKHTDTQYF
TGTGCCAGCAGCTTAGGGGGGACTAAACACACAGATACGCAGTATTTT
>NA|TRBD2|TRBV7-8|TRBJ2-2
CASSLTSGVNTGELFF
TGTGCCAGCAGCTTGACTAGCGGAGTGAACACCGGGGAGCTGTTTTTT
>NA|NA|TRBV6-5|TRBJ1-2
CASSYSWTASNYGYTF
TGTGCCAGCAGTTACTCCTGGACAGCATCTAACTATGGCTACACCTTC
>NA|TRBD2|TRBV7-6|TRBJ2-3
CASSLAGTSGSLTDTQYF
TGTGCCAGCAGCTTAGCGGGGACTAGCGGGAGCCTGACAGATACGCAGTATTTT
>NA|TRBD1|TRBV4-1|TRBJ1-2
CASSQVDRANGYTF
TGCGCCAGCAGCCAAGTGGACAGGGCAAACGGCTACACCTTC
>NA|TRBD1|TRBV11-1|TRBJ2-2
CASSQDRGRLFF
TGTGCCAGCAGCCAGGACAGGGGACGGCTGTTTTTT
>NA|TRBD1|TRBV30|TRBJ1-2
CAWSRGQANYGYTF
TGTGCCTGGAGTCGGGGACAGGCTAACTATGGCTACACCTTC
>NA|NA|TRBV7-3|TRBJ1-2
CASSLNREGYGYTF
TGTGCCAGCAGCTTAAATAGGGAGGGCTATGGCTACACCTTC
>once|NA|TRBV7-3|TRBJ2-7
CASSLELAPTYEQYF
TGTGCCAGCAGCTTAGAACTAGCACCAACCTACGAGCAGTACTTC
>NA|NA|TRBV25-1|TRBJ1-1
CASSETDATGNTEAFF
TGTGCCAGCAGTGAAACAGACGCTACAGGGAACACTGAAGCTTTCTTT
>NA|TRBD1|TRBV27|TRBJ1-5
CASSPWDRGYQPQHF
TGTGCCAGCAGTCCTTGGGACAGGGGGTATCAGCCCCAGCATTTT
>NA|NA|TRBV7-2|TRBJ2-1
CASSLERASNNEQFF
TGTGCCAGCAGCTTAGAGAGGGCATCCAACAATGAGCAGTTCTTC
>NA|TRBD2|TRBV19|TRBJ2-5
CASSLAGGPRETQYF
TGTGCCAGCTCGTTAGCGGGAGGGCCGAGGGAGACCCAGTACTTC
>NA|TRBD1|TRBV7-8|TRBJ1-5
CASSFETGVSQPQHF
TGTGCCAGCAGCTTTGAGACAGGGGTTTCTCAGCCCCAGCATTTT
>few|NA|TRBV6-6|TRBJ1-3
CASSTTGSRGNTIYF
TGTGCCAGCAGCACCACAGGGTCTCGCGGAAACACCATATATTTT
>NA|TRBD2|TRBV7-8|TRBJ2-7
CASSLSGAEGYEQYF
TGTGCCAGCAGCTTAAGCGGGGCCGAAGGTTACGAGCAGTACTTC
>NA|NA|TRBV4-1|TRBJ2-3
CASSQNADTDTQYF
TGCGCCAGCAGCCAAAACGCGGACACAGATACGCAGTATTTT
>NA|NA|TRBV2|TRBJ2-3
CASGLGPDTQYF
TGTGCCAGCGGTCTGGGGCCAGATACGCAGTATTTT
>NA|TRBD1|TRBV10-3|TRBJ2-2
CAISEFTGGRTLHGELFF
TGTGCCATCAGTGAGTTTACAGGGGGAAGGACTCTCCACGGGGAGCTGTTTTTT
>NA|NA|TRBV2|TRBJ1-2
CASIERLTNYGYTF
TGTGCCAGCATAGAAAGATTGACTAACTATGGCTACACCTTC
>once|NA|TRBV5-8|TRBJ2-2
CASSAMINIGELFF
TGTGCCAGCAGCGCCATGATCAACATCGGGGAGCTGTTTTTT
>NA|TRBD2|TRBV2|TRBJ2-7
CASSPWEGLYEQYF
TGTGCCAGCAGCCCTTGGGAGGGGTTGTACGAGCAGTACTTC
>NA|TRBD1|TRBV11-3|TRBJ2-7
CASRKGQASYEQYF
TGTGCCAGCAGAAAAGGACAGGCCTCCTACGAGCAGTACTTC
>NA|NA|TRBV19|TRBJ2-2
CATDTNTGELFF
TGTGCCACGGACACGAACACCGGGGAGCTGTTTTTT
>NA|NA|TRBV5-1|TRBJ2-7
CASSPSGTSYEQYF
TGCGCCAGCAGCCCCTCCGGGACTTCCTACGAGCAGTACTTC
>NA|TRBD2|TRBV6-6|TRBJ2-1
CASSDLSGRAGNEQFF
TGTGCCAGCAGCGATTTAAGCGGGAGGGCCGGCAATGAGCAGTTCTTC
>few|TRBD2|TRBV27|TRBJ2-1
CASSSLPLGGRLKRGEQFF
TGTGCCAGCAGTTCCCTACCCCTTGGCGGGAGGCTAAAAAGGGGTGAGCAGTTCTTC
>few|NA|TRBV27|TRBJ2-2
CASSLKGQTNTGELFF
TGTGCCAGCAGTTTAAAAGGACAGACGAACACCGGGGAGCTGTTTTTT
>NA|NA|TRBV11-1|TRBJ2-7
CASSPLDGGYEQYF
TGTGCCAGCAGCCCCCTTGACGGAGGGTACGAGCAGTACTTC
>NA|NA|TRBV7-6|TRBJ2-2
CASSLRGRVENTGELFF
TGTGCCAGCAGCTTAAGGGGCCGGGTCGAGAACACCGGGGAGCTGTTTTTT
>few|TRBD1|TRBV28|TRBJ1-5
CASSTDRGAKNSNQPQHF
TGTGCCAGCAGTACTGACAGGGGCGCAAAAAATAGCAATCAGCCCCAGCATTTT
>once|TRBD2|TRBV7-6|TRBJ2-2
CASSPPGLAGGRGELFF
TGTGCCAGCAGCCCCCCCGGACTAGCGGGAGGGAGAGGGGAGCTGTTTTTT